Each of the 20 T cell receptor beta chains below was sequenced from the same sample in a study of blood T cell repertoires in COVID-19. The data were produced by immunoSEQ multiplex PCR, yet TCRdb's version contains in-frame clones alone and is incomplete. The sample shows 150,000 to 200,000 clones, roughly four fifths of them seen only once. Sequencing was performed on peripheral blood. The origin of the receptors is a woman over 75 with acute or convalescent COVID-19.

Details on this clone: One end of the junction does not line up with germline, which may come from a read error. This chain links TRBV7-7 with TRBJ1-1; D perhaps matches TRBD1 (5 bases). The germline CDR1 and CDR2 sequences are SSHAT and FNYEAQ (reference sequence). This CDR3 spans 17 amino acids. This CDR3 is CASSPIDRLVMNTEAFF. CDR3 in DNA: TGTGCTAGCAGCCCTATTGACAGATTGGTTATGAACACTGAAGCTTTCTTT.

The V and J genes are TRBV3-1 (or the pseudogene TRBV3-2) and TRBJ1-3; 8 positions match TRBD1. The J segment lost 7 bases and the V segment lost 5 bases, leaving 7 bases of the junction unmatched. This CDR3 is built from 14 residues. The V gene's germline CDR1 is LGHDT and CDR2 YNNKEL (reference sequence). CDR3 in DNA: TGTGCCAGCAGCACCCGGACAGGGACGAACACCATATATTTT. Its translation is CASSTRTGTNTIYF.

V usage is TRBV13 and J usage is TRBJ1-2, with TRBD1 matching 8 bases. The CDR3 extends over 14 amino acids. CDR1 and CDR2 from the germline V gene are PRHDT and FYEKMQ (reference sequence). V was pared by 5 bases and J by 2 bases, with 4 bases of the junction left unmatched. This CDR3 is CASSRDRKNYGYTF. The DNA for the CDR3 is TGTGCCAGCAGCCGGGACAGGAAAAACTATGGCTACACCTTC.

J is TRBJ2-2 and V is TRBV6-5; possible D gene TRBD2, 5 bases. Germline CDR1 MNHEY, CDR2 SVGAGI. The CDR3 sequence is 15 residues long. V gave up 5 bases and J gave up 6 bases, with 16 bases separating them. The CDR3 spells CASSLPHSSAGELFF. DNA for the CDR3: TGTGCCAGCAGTCTACCGCATAGTAGCGCCGGGGAGCTGTTTTTT.

V and J are TRBV5-4 and TRBJ2-5; 11 bases map to TRBD2. The CDR3 runs to 16 residues. The V and J ends lost 0 bases and 5 bases, in that order; junction bases with no gene match: 6. Germline CDR1 reads SGHNT; CDR2 reads YYREEE (reference sequence). The CDR3 reads CASSLEVAGGPETQYF. CDR3 in DNA: TGTGCCAGCAGCTTGGAAGTAGCGGGAGGGCCGGAGACCCAGTACTTC.

V usage is TRBV5-1 and J usage is TRBJ2-7; weak D call: TRBD1 (6 bases). Germline CDR1 reads SGHRS; CDR2 reads YFSETQ. There are 14 residues in the CDR3. V was cut by 2 bases and J by 2 bases, with 11 bases left in between. CDR3 sequence (DNA): TGCGCCAGCAGCTTACAGGGCGTGACCTACGAGCAGTACTTC. This sequence encodes CASSLQGVTYEQYF.

The genes are TRBV24-1 and TRBJ2-7; 11 bases are a match to TRBD2. Trimming cost V 1 base and J 1 base; bases outside gene matches: 8. From germline, CDR1 is KGHDR and CDR2 SFDVKD. The CDR3 loop spans 18 amino acids. CDR3 in amino acids: CATSDFGASGRKSYEQYF. In DNA, the CDR3 is TGTGCCACCAGTGATTTTGGGGCTAGCGGGAGGAAATCCTACGAGCAGTACTTC.

This clone was counted ten times or more. This chain links TRBV3-1 (or the pseudogene TRBV3-2) with TRBJ1-2, with D possibly being TRBD1 (6 bases). The CDR3 length is 15 residues. The germline gives CDR1 LGHDT, CDR2 YNNKEL (reference sequence). Between the trimmed V and J ends, which lost 3 bases and 3 bases, there was a span of 14 bases. The chain's CDR3 is CASSQPGQRYYGYTF. For the CDR3, the DNA is TGTGCCAGCAGCCAGCCGGGACAAAGATACTATGGCTACACCTTC.

This rearrangement joins TRBV10-2 to TRBJ2-7; the D is unclear. Trimming removed 8 bases from V and 0 bases from J, with 14 bases in between. The CDR3 runs to 14 residues. In germline, CDR1 is WSHSY, CDR2 SAAADI. The CDR3 sequence: CASASISGSYEQYF. Here the CDR3 DNA reads TGCGCCAGCGCAAGCATTTCTGGCTCCTACGAGCAGTACTTC.

The rearrangement joins TRBV3-1 (or the pseudogene TRBV3-2) to TRBJ2-2; tentative D call: TRBD2 (7 bases). V dropped 4 bases and J dropped 4 bases, with 16 bases sitting between them. The CDR3 contains 16 residues. The germline V gene encodes CDR1 LGHDT and CDR2 YNNKEL (reference sequence). CDR3 nucleotide sequence: TGTGCCAGCAGCCGGTCTGGGAGGGGGGCCACCGGGGAGCTGTTTTTT. This sequence encodes CASSRSGRGATGELFF.

This rearrangement joins TRBV29-1 to TRBJ2-3, with a tentative D call TRBD1 (6 bases). The ends were cut back, 0 bases at V and 2 bases at J, with 12 bases in the middle. Germline CDR1 is SQVTM and CDR2 is ANQGSEA. The CDR3 loop spans 15 amino acids. CDR3 in DNA: TGCAGCGTTGAAGATCGCGCAGGGGCCACAGATACGCAGTATTTT. It codes for CSVEDRAGATDTQYF.

The chain links TRBV28 to TRBJ1-5; tentatively, D is TRBD1 (5 bases). Germline loops: CDR1 MDHEN, CDR2 SYDVKM. This CDR3 contains 13 residues. Trimming shortened V by 10 bases and J by 2 bases, and 12 bases separated the two germline ends. CDR3 nucleotide sequence: TGTGCCACCTTGGGAGGGGGCAATCAGCCCCAGCATTTT. Its protein product is CATLGGGNQPQHF. Complete variable domain (other parts from reference TRBV28 and TRBJ1-5): DVKVTQSSRYLVKRTGEKVFLECVQDMDHENMFWYRQDPGLGLRLIYFSYDVKMKEKGDIPEGYSVSREKKERFSLILESASTNQTSMYLCATLGGGNQPQHFGDGTRLSIL.

This clone was detected only a few times. The V gene is TRBV6-4, the J gene TRBJ2-3; D possibly corresponds to TRBD1 (5 bases). The CDR3 is made up of 15 amino acids. Germline V lookup: CDR1 MRHNA, CDR2 SNTAGT. The V gene lost 6 bases and the J gene lost 0 bases, with 13 bases spanning the gap. The DNA of the CDR3 is TGTGCCAGCAGCCTGGACAAAACTAGCACAGATACGCAGTATTTT. Amino acids: CASSLDKTSTDTQYF.

The chain combines TRBV18 with TRBJ1-5, with D tentatively TRBD1 (5 bases). There are 13 residues in the CDR3. Trimming took off 4 bases at V and 7 bases at J, with 11 bases between the two ends. Germline CDR1 and CDR2: KGHSH and LQKENI. DNA for the CDR3: TGTGCCAGCTCACTTCAGGAGGGGCAGCCCCAGCATTTT. Encoded protein: CASSLQEGQPQHF.

The chain uses TRBV19 and TRBJ2-3, with D perhaps matching TRBD1 (6 bases). V lost 7 bases and J 2 bases, leaving 22 bases between the germline ends. This CDR3 contains 17 residues. Germline CDR1 and CDR2: LNHDA and SQIVND (reference sequence). The CDR3 reads CASKPRQARAYTDTQYF. The CDR3 nucleotides read TGTGCCAGTAAACCGAGACAGGCGCGGGCCTACACAGATACGCAGTATTTT.

The CDR3 DNA reads as TGTGCCAGCAGTTACAGATCGGGGCTAGCGGGAGCCAGACCTCAGTTCTTC. It yields the protein CASSYRSGLAGARPQFF. The V gene is TRBV6-2 or TRBV6-3, the J gene TRBJ2-1; TRBD2 agrees at 10 bases. V shed 2 bases, J shed 13 bases, and the junction held 17 bases outside the gene matches. This CDR3 has 17 residues. In germline, CDR1 is MNHEY, CDR2 SVGEGT.

The chain has TRBV28 and TRBJ2-1, with 7 bases matching TRBD1. CDR3 length: 14 residues. V was pared by 7 bases and J by 8 bases, with 11 bases of the junction left unmatched. The germline V gene has CDR1 MDHEN and CDR2 SYDVKM. This chain's CDR3 is CASKKRQGWHEQFF. CDR3 nucleotide sequence: TGTGCCAGCAAGAAAAGACAGGGATGGCATGAGCAGTTCTTC.

This sequence joins TRBV7-2 and TRBJ2-7, with 7 bases fitting TRBD1. Germline CDR1 SGHTA, CDR2 FQGNSA. The CDR3 extends over 14 amino acids. V shed 4 bases and J 3 bases; nucleotides not matched to a gene: 6. This CDR3 reads CASSSTGFIYEQYF. The DNA of the CDR3 is TGTGCCAGCAGCTCGACAGGGTTCATCTACGAGCAGTACTTC.

The rearrangement links TRBV19 to TRBJ2-1, with D unclear. The CDR3 runs 14 residues. The germline V gene has CDR1 LNHDA and CDR2 SQIVND (reference sequence). V was cut by 3 bases and J by 7 bases, with 13 bases left in between. Written as DNA, the CDR3 is TGTGCCAGTAGTATGGTTAGACTTCAAAATGAGCAGTTCTTC. Its translation is CASSMVRLQNEQFF.

The chain links TRBV5-1 to TRBJ2-3; 7 nucleotides agree with TRBD2. With 4 bases clipped from V and 4 bases from J, the junction kept 9 bases outside the gene matches. This CDR3 is 15 amino acids long. CDR1 and CDR2 (germline): SGHRS, YFSETQ. CDR3 sequence: CASSGGTTLSDTQYF. For the CDR3, the DNA is TGCGCCAGCAGCGGCGGGACTACGTTATCAGATACGCAGTATTTT.